The 27 T cell receptor beta chains listed next were all sequenced from one sample in a study of metastatic and nonmetastatic thyroid tumors. Patients underwent thyroid surgery, and none had received any treatment before it. MiXCR reprocessed the PCR reads for TCRdb. This sample has roughly 21,000 clones, with approximately 28% found just once. Sequencing was done on a sample of tumor tissue. These receptors were collected from a male donor with papillary thyroid cancer or a benign thyroid nodule (not recorded which). Some clones in this sample may be carry-over from other donors' samples.

In the case of this clone: It may be a read error: a sequence one base away is much more abundant. The CDR3 region is CAISGTGVYEQYF. CDR3 in DNA: TGTGCCATCAGCGGGACAGGGGTCTACGAGCAGTACTTC. The V and J genes are TRBV10-3 and TRBJ2-7, with 10 bases fitting TRBD1. There are 13 residues in the CDR3. V lost 6 bases to trimming and J lost 3 bases; unmatched junction nucleotides: 2. Germline CDR1 reads ENHRY; CDR2 reads SYGVKD.

This clone is medium-sized by share. The chain is built from TRBV5-1 and TRBJ1-6, with TRBD1 matching 7 bases. Germline trimming cut 4 bases from V and 6 bases from J; bases unmatched to any gene: 7. This CDR3 is 15 amino acids long. Germline V gene data show CDR1 as SGHRS and CDR2 as YFSETQ. CDR3 residues: CASSRTGAANSPLHF. The DNA for the CDR3 is TGCGCCAGCAGCCGTACAGGGGCTGCTAATTCACCCCTCCACTTT. Full variable domain (rest looked up from reference TRBV5-1 and TRBJ1-6): KAGVTQTPRYLIKTRGQQVTLSCSPISGHRSVSWYQQTPGQGLQFLFEYFSETQRNKGNFPGRFSGRQFSNSRSEMNVSTLELGDSALYLCASSRTGAANSPLHFGNGTRLTVT.

This clone is judged medium-sized (0.01 to 0.1%). J is TRBJ2-1 and V is TRBV6-1; 10 positions match TRBD2. The CDR3 has 15 amino acids. Unmatched junction bases numbered 6, after V lost 5 bases and J lost 5 bases. From germline, CDR1 is MNHNS and CDR2 SASEGT. CDR3 loop: CASSRLAGGNNEQFF. The CDR3 DNA follows: TGTGCCAGCAGTAGATTAGCGGGAGGAAACAATGAGCAGTTCTTC.

The J gene is TRBJ1-5, the V gene TRBV28; D remains unclear. The germline CDR1 and CDR2 sequences are MDHEN and SYDVKM. This CDR3 is 15 amino acids long. V lost 6 bases and J lost 0, with 12 bases in between. The CDR3 protein is CASRPTLNSNQPQHF. CDR3 in DNA: TGTGCCAGCAGACCGACCCTAAATAGCAATCAGCCCCAGCATTTT.

Within the sample, this clone is medium-sized. This chain uses TRBV6-2 or TRBV6-3 with TRBJ2-7; 8 bases map to TRBD2. The CDR3 covers 15 residues. The germline V gene has CDR1 MNHEY and CDR2 SVGEGT. J was trimmed by 0 bases and V by 5 bases; bases with no gene match: 6. CDR3 bases: TGTGCCAGCAGTCCAGCGGGGGTGGGCTCCTACGAGCAGTACTTC. Translation gives CASSPAGVGSYEQYF.

There are a few counts of this clone. V is TRBV27 and J is TRBJ2-7; unclear D gene. Trimming pared 0 bases from V and 0 bases from J, leaving 12 bases between. CDR1 is MNHEY and CDR2 is SMNVEV in the germline V gene (reference sequence). The CDR3 has 16 residues. The CDR3 DNA reads as TGTGCCAGCAGTTTATCTTTTCGGACGGACTCCTACGAGCAGTACTTC. As protein: CASSLSFRTDSYEQYF.

This rearrangement joins TRBV12-3 or TRBV12-4 to TRBJ2-7; TRBD2 aligns across 10 bases. The CDR3 runs 15 residues. V shed 7 bases and J 0 bases; nucleotides not matched to a gene: 6. The CDR3: CASTQSGRGSYEQYF. CDR3 nucleotides: TGTGCCAGCACCCAAAGCGGGAGGGGCTCCTACGAGCAGTACTTC.

This chain connects TRBV3-1 to TRBJ1-1; TRBD1 agrees at 9 bases. This CDR3 comprises 13 residues. V gave up 4 bases and J gave up 7 bases; unmatched junction bases: 4. Looked up from germline, CDR1 is LGHDT and CDR2 is YNNKEL (reference sequence). The CDR3, as DNA: TGTGCCAGCAGCCCGGGACAGGGCGGTGAAGCTTTCTTT. Protein sequence: CASSPGQGGEAFF. The whole variable domain, remainder taken from reference TRBV3-1 and TRBJ1-1, is DTAVSQTPKYLVTQMGNDKSIKCEQNLGHDTMYWYKQDSKKFLKIMFSYNNKELIINETVPNRFSPKSPDKAHLNLHINSLELGDSAVYFCASSPGQGGEAFFGQGTRLTVV.

On this clone itself: The sample carries other DNA sequences with the same CDR3. The chain uses TRBV5-1 and TRBJ1-1, with D hard to call. CDR3 length equals 13 residues. V was clipped by 0 bases and J by 1 base, with 4 bases between them. Germline assignment: CDR1 SGHRS and CDR2 YFSETQ. The chain's CDR3 is CASSLGGNTEAFF. CDR3 sequence (DNA): TGCGCCAGCAGCTTGGGGGGGAACACTGAAGCTTTCTTT.

This clone turned up a few times. The chain recombines TRBV6-2 or TRBV6-3 with TRBJ2-7; TRBD2 is a possible D gene (5 bases). V lost 2 bases and J 5 bases, leaving 13 bases between the germline ends. The germline V gene has CDR1 MNHEY and CDR2 SVGEGT. CDR3 size: 14 residues. The CDR3 DNA is TGTGCCAGCAGTTACGCCGGGGTGGTACACGAGCAGTACTTC. Protein sequence: CASSYAGVVHEQYF.

A note on this clone: Since a much larger clone is just one base distant, this may be a read error. The chain joins TRBV6-2 or TRBV6-3 to TRBJ2-5; TRBD1 agrees at 7 bases. The CDR3 consists of 17 residues. Per the germline V gene, CDR1 is MNHEY and CDR2 is SVGEGT. As DNA, the CDR3 is TGTGCCAGCAGTTACGGGCCGACAGGGACAGACCAAGAGACTCAGTACTTC. Its translation: CASSYGPTGTDQETQYF.

This clone was counted at least ten times. The chain combines TRBV7-9 with TRBJ2-5; D perhaps matches TRBD2 (5 bases). Germline lookup yields CDR1 SEHNR and CDR2 FQNEAQ (reference sequence). The CDR3 loop spans 14 amino acids. V shed 0 bases and J shed 4 bases, with 9 bases lying between them. The CDR3 sequence: CASSLAGVPETQYF. CDR3 nucleotides: TGTGCCAGCAGCTTAGCGGGAGTACCAGAGACCCAGTACTTC.

CDR3 DNA sequence: TGTGCCAGCAGATTCCGACAGGGAAGAAATTCACCCCTCCACTTT. This codes for CASRFRQGRNSPLHF. The J gene is TRBJ1-6, the V gene TRBV12-3 or TRBV12-4; TRBD1 agrees at 7 bases. Trimming took 6 bases from V and 7 from J; bases not matched to a gene: 9. The length of the CDR3 is 15 residues.

DNA of the CDR3: TGTGCCAGCAGCGTATCCCCGTGGCCTCTCGCCGCTTTCTTT. This gives the protein CASSVSPWPLAAFF. This sequence joins TRBV9 and TRBJ1-1; D is ambiguous. The CDR3 length is 14 residues. V lost 1 base, J lost 11 bases, and 18 bases lay in between. The germline gives CDR1 SGDLS, CDR2 YYNGEE.

The chain employs TRBV24-1 and TRBJ2-2; D is possibly TRBD2 (6 bases). In germline, CDR1 is KGHDR, CDR2 SFDVKD. Trimming cost V 0 bases and J 2 bases, with 12 bases left between them. This CDR3 contains 17 residues. CDR3: CATSDLGTQLNTGELFF. The CDR3 DNA reads TGTGCCACCAGTGATTTGGGGACTCAATTAAACACCGGGGAGCTGTTTTTT.

This clone has just a few counts. The CDR3 sequence is CASSFQGVPTEAFF. CDR3 nucleotide sequence: TGTGCCAGCAGTTTTCAGGGAGTACCAACTGAAGCTTTCTTT. The chain links TRBV27 to TRBJ1-1, with D possibly TRBD1 on 5 matching bases. The CDR3 is 14 residues long. Trimming left V 3 bases short and J 5 bases short, with 13 bases between. Germline V lookup: CDR1 MNHEY, CDR2 SMNVEV (reference sequence).

The chain recombines TRBV5-1 with TRBJ2-7; D unclear. CDR3 size: 14 residues. Germline CDR1 is SGHRS and CDR2 is YFSETQ. Trimming took off 6 bases at V and 3 bases at J, with 16 bases between the two ends. For the CDR3, the DNA is TGCGCCAGCACCGCAGTGAAGGTCAGCTACGAGCAGTACTTC. Its translation: CASTAVKVSYEQYF.

This clone has only a few counts. The chain employs TRBV6-1 and TRBJ1-2, with 8 bases matching TRBD1. The CDR3 spans 11 residues. The germline V gene encodes CDR1 MNHNS and CDR2 SASEGT. J gave up 7 bases and V 7 bases, and 2 bases lay outside the gene matches. CDR3 nucleotide sequence: TGTGCCAGCACAGGGGGCAGTGGCTACACCTTC. It translates to CASTGGSGYTF.

This clone was seen a handful of times. The V and J genes are TRBV2 and TRBJ2-1; no clear D gene. CDR3 length equals 13 residues. Trimming cost V 8 bases and J 5 bases, with 13 bases left between them. CDR1 and CDR2 (germline): SNHLY, FYNNEI. Here the CDR3 DNA reads TGTGCCAGCTCCGGGCCCACCCACAATGAGCAGTTCTTC. It encodes CASSGPTHNEQFF.

This clone was found a few times. The V gene is TRBV6-5, the J gene TRBJ1-3; D may be TRBD1 (5 bases). Germline CDR1 is MNHEY and CDR2 is SVGAGI. The CDR3 has 15 amino acids. V was clipped by 2 bases and J by 3 bases, with 11 bases between them. CDR3 in DNA: TGTGCCAGCAGTTACCAGGGAGGTAGTGGAAACACCATATATTTT. It translates to CASSYQGGSGNTIYF.

The chain combines TRBV5-1 with TRBJ1-3; D is unresolved. V lost 1 base and J 7 bases, leaving 15 bases between the germline ends. This CDR3 spans 15 amino acids. Germline V lookup: CDR1 SGHRS, CDR2 YFSETQ. The CDR3 region is CASSLQGGPRNTIYF. DNA of the CDR3: TGCGCCAGCAGCTTGCAAGGCGGACCCCGGAACACCATATATTTT.

V is TRBV4-1 and J is TRBJ2-7, with D perhaps TRBD1 or TRBD2 (5 bases each). Germline V CDR1 and CDR2: MGHRA, YSYEKL. CDR3 size: 13 residues. V lost 4 bases to trimming and J lost 3 bases, with 10 bases between them. CDR3 region: CASSRGSDYEQYF. The CDR3 coding sequence is TGCGCCAGCAGCCGGGGGTCGGACTACGAGCAGTACTTC.

As DNA, the CDR3 is TGTGCCAGCACCCCAACCTCGGGGGGCGCAAACACCATATATTTT. It is translated as CASTPTSGGANTIYF. The chain combines TRBV12-3 or TRBV12-4 with TRBJ1-3, with D possibly matching TRBD1 (6 bases). The CDR3 covers 15 residues. V lost 7 bases and J 6 bases, leaving 19 bases between the germline ends.

The V and J genes are TRBV24-1 and TRBJ2-7; 7 bases fit TRBD2. This CDR3 is built from 14 residues. V lost 2 bases and J lost 11; bases outside the gene matches: 11. Germline CDR1 KGHDR, CDR2 SFDVKD. CDR3 sequence reads: CATSDSDSLARKYF. The CDR3 nucleotides are TGTGCCACCAGTGATTCCGACTCACTAGCGAGGAAGTACTTC.

The chain links TRBV18 to TRBJ2-3, with 8 nucleotides matching TRBD2. CDR1 and CDR2 from the germline V gene are KGHSH and LQKENI. Trimming at V came to 5 bases and at J to 0 bases, leaving 4 bases not matched to a gene. The CDR3 length is 15 residues. CDR3 amino acids: CASSRSSGSTDTQYF. DNA for the CDR3: TGTGCCAGCTCAAGATCTAGCGGGAGCACAGATACGCAGTATTTT.

With regard to this clone: The germline gene is not matched at one end of the junction; a read error may be the cause. J is TRBJ1-6 and V is TRBV28; D remains unclear. The germline CDR1 and CDR2 sequences are MDHEN and SYDVKM. The CDR3 sequence is 9 residues long. The CDR3 DNA reads as TGTGCCAGCGGGATGACCCTCAACTTT. The encoded protein is CASGMTLNF.

The chain uses TRBV28 and TRBJ1-2, with D possibly matching TRBD1 (5 bases). V was pared by 6 bases and J by 8 bases, with 22 bases between. Germline CDR1 is MDHEN and CDR2 is SYDVKM. There are 15 residues in the CDR3. As DNA, the CDR3 is TGTGCCAGCAGCTCTATCAGGGTACCCCTTTCGGGCTACACCTTC. Translated: CASSSIRVPLSGYTF.